This is a list of T cell receptor beta chains from one sample in a study of cytomegalovirus exposure and HLA in healthy donors. Sequencing was performed with immunoSEQ multiplex PCR; in TCRdb, only in-frame clones are kept and a portion is missing. This repertoire shows roughly 300,000 clones, about nine tenths found once; its top ten account for 0.7% to 0.85%. The sequencing sample was made of PBMCs. Receptors originate from a woman younger than 35 in good health and CMV-seronegative. Both conserved end residues are part of each CDR3. The D gene is left open where the match is weak. Expanded clones are given a class, and other clones once, few, many or no size at all.

abundance,d_gene,v_gene,j_gene,CDR3nt,CDR3aa
-,-,TRBV7-2,TRBJ2-7,TGTGCCAGCAGCTTAGCCCCGGAGGCTGACTACGAGCAGTACTTC,CASSLAPEADYEQYF
once,TRBD1,TRBV19,TRBJ2-3,TGTGCCAGTAGTACCCAGGGGGCAGATACGCAGTATTTT,CASSTQGADTQYF
-,-,TRBV15,TRBJ1-1,TGTGCCACCAGCAGAGATCAGGCTGGCGGGCGTGAAGCTTTCTTT,CATSRDQAGGREAFF
-,TRBD1,TRBV27,TRBJ2-5,TGTGCCAGCCGGGGACAGGGGTTGCGGGAGACCCAGTACTTC,CASRGQGLRETQYF
once,TRBD1,TRBV28,TRBJ2-1,TGTGCCAGCAGTTTGGGGGACAGGGCCCTCAATGAGCAGTTCTTC,CASSLGDRALNEQFF
-,-,TRBV28,TRBJ1-5,TGTGCCAGCAGTTTAATCGCGGGCAATCAGCCCCAGCATTTT,CASSLIAGNQPQHF
once,TRBD1,TRBV4-2,TRBJ2-5,TGTGCCAGCAGCGGACAGGGGAGGGGAGAGACCCAGTACTTC,CASSGQGRGETQYF
-,TRBD1,TRBV27,TRBJ2-7,TGTGCCAGCAGTCTAGGACAGGACTACGAGCAGTACTTC,CASSLGQDYEQYF
-,-,TRBV7-2,TRBJ1-5,TGTGCCAGCAGCTTAACCATTCCACAGGATGGGCAGCCCCAGCATTTT,CASSLTIPQDGQPQHF
-,TRBD1,TRBV9,TRBJ1-1,TGTGCCAGCAGCGTAACAGGGGATTTGAACACTGAAGCTTTCTTT,CASSVTGDLNTEAFF
once,-,TRBV6-5,TRBJ1-2,TGTGCCAGCAGTTACTCGATGCCAGGGGATTCAGCTGGCTACACCTTC,CASSYSMPGDSAGYTF
-,TRBD1,TRBV19,TRBJ1-5,TGTGCCAGTAGTAGAGGGACAGCGGGCAATCAGCCCCAGCATTTT,CASSRGTAGNQPQHF
-,TRBD1,TRBV6-6,TRBJ2-7,TGTGCCAGCACCCAGTCGGACAGGGCTCACTACGAGCAGTACTTC,CASTQSDRAHYEQYF
-,TRBD1,TRBV2,TRBJ1-5,TGTGCCAGCAGTGTTCAGGGGGCGGTGGGCCAGCCCCAGCATTTT,CASSVQGAVGQPQHF
once,TRBD1,TRBV29-1,TRBJ1-1,TGCAGCGTTTTGCCGGTAAGGGACAGGGGACACACTGAAGCTTTCTTT,CSVLPVRDRGHTEAFF
-,TRBD2,TRBV10-2,TRBJ2-3,TGCGCCAGCCACCGGGGGGGCACAGATACGCAGTATTTT,CASHRGGTDTQYF
-,-,TRBV7-3,TRBJ1-2,TGTGCCAGCAGACAGGACAGCTCTGGAGGCTACACCTTC,CASRQDSSGGYTF
-,TRBD1,TRBV2,TRBJ1-1,TGTGCCAGCAGAGCCGGACAGGGCATGAACACTGAAGCTTTCTTT,CASRAGQGMNTEAFF
once,-,TRBV9,TRBJ1-1,TGTGCCAGCGCACCCGGGAGTAACACTGAAGCTTTCTTT,CASAPGSNTEAFF
-,TRBD2,TRBV6-1,TRBJ2-7,TGTGCCAGCAGTGGGACTAGCGGGAGGTACGAGCAGTACTTC,CASSGTSGRYEQYF
-,-,TRBV23-1,TRBJ1-2,TGCGCCAGCAGTCAATCGGAGGCATCGAGGGTCCCACTTTATGGCTACACCTTC,CASSQSEASRVPLYGYTF
-,TRBD1,TRBV25-1,TRBJ2-7,TGTGCCAGCAGTGAACCGGGACAGAGCACCTACGAGCAGTACTTC,CASSEPGQSTYEQYF
-,TRBD2,TRBV7-3,TRBJ2-3,TGTGCCAGCAGCTTAGGGGCACTAGCGGGAGCCACAGATACGCAGTATTTT,CASSLGALAGATDTQYF
-,-,TRBV28,TRBJ1-5,TGTGCCAGCAGTTCCCCGGGGCGGGGGCCCGACGGGCCCCAGCATTTT,CASSSPGRGPDGPQHF
-,TRBD1,TRBV5-6,TRBJ2-1,TGTGCCAGCAACCCGGGACAGAGCTCCTACAATGAGCAGTTCTTC,CASNPGQSSYNEQFF
-,-,TRBV29-1,TRBJ2-7,TGCAGCGTTGACGGCGCAGGGGACGGGCCCAGCTCCTACGAGCAGTACTTC,CSVDGAGDGPSSYEQYF
-,TRBD1,TRBV18,TRBJ2-5,TGTGCCAGCTCCCCCGGGACAGGGTACGATTTGGAGACCCAGTACTTC,CASSPGTGYDLETQYF
-,-,TRBV7-2,TRBJ2-1,TGTGCCAGCATTCCGGCCCGGGGGTTTAATGAGCAGTTCTTC,CASIPARGFNEQFF